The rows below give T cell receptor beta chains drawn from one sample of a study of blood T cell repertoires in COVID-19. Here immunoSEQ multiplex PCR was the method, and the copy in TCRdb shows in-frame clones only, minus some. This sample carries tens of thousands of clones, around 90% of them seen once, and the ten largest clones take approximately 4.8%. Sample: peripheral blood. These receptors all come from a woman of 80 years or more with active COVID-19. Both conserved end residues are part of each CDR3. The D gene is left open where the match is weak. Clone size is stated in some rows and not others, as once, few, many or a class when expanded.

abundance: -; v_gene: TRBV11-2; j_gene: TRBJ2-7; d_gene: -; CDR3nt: TGTGCCAGCAGCTCCCCCGTTCGCGAGCAGTACTTC; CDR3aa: CASSSPVREQYF
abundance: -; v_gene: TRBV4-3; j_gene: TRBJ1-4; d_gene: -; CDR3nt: TGCGCCAGCAGCCAAGATGGCAGGCCCGAAAAACTGTTTTTT; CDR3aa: CASSQDGRPEKLFF
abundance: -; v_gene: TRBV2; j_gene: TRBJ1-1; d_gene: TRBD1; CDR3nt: TGTGCCAGCAGGGAGACAGGGCAGGGGACTGAAGCTTTCTTT; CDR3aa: CASRETGQGTEAFF
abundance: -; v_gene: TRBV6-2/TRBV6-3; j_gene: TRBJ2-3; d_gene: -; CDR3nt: TGTGCCAGCAGTTTCCTCGGTGTAACCACAGATACGCAGTATTTT; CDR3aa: CASSFLGVTTDTQYF
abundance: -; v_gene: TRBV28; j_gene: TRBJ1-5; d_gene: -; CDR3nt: TGTGCCAGCAGTGTTTATAGCAATCAGCCCCAGCATTTT; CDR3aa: CASSVYSNQPQHF
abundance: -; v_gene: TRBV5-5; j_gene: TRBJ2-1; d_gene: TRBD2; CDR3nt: TGTGCCAGCAGCACCTCGACTAGCTGGCAGTTCTTC; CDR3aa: CASSTSTSWQFF
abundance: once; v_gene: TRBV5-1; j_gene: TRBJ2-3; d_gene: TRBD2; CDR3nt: TGCGCCAGCAGGCAGGGACTATTTGGCACAGATACGCAGTATTTT; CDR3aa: CASRQGLFGTDTQYF
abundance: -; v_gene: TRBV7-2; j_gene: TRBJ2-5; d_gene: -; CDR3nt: TGTGCCAGCAGCTTAAGGTCCAGAAGGACTCTTCAAGAGACCCAGTACTTC; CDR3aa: CASSLRSRRTLQETQYF
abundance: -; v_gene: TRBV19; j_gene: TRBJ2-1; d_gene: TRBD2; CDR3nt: TGTGCCAGTAGGCATAGTAGGACTAGCGGGATCGCCCGAGGCAATGAGCAGTTCTTC; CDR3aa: CASRHSRTSGIARGNEQFF
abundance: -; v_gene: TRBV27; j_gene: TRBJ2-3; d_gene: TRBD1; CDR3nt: TGTGCCAGCAGTACAGGGGTCGATACGCAGTATTTT; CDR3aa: CASSTGVDTQYF
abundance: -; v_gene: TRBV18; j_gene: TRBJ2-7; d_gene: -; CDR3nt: TGTGCCAGCTCACCCCAATTTGGGAGCTCCTACGAGCAGTACTTC; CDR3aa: CASSPQFGSSYEQYF
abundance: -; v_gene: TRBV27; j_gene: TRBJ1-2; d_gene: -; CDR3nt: TGTGCCAGCAGACAGTTGGGTAACTATGGCTACACCTTC; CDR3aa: CASRQLGNYGYTF
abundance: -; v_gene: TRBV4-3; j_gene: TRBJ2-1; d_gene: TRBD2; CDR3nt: TGCGCCAGCAGCCAAGCGGCCGGACTAGCGCAGTATTATGAGCAGTTCTTC; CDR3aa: CASSQAAGLAQYYEQFF
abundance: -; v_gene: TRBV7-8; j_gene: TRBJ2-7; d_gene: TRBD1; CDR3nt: TGTGCCAGCAGCCAAGACAGGGTAGGCTACGAGCAGTACTTC; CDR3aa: CASSQDRVGYEQYF
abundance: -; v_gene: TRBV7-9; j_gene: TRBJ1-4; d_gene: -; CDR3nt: TGTGCCAGCAGCCCCTCCGAAGGGGATGGGGCTGAAAAACTGTTTTTT; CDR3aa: CASSPSEGDGAEKLFF